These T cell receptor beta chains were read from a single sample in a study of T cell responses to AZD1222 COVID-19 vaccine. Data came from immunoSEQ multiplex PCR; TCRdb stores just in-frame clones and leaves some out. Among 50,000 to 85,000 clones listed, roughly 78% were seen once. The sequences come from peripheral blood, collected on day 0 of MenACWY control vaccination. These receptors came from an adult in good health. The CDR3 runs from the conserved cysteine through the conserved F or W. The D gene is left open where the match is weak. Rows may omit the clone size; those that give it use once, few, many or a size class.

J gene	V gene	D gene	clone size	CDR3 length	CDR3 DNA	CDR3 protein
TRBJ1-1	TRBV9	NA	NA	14	TGTGCCAGCAGCGCACAGGGTAAGGGCACTGAAGCTTTCTTT	CASSAQGKGTEAFF
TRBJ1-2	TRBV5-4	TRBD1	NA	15	TGTGCCAGCAGCCCGGGGACAGGGGGCAACTATGGCTACACCTTC	CASSPGTGGNYGYTF
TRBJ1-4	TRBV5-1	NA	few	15	TGCGCCAGCAGCTTGGGTGCCACCGGGGGGGAAAAACTGTTTTTT	CASSLGATGGEKLFF
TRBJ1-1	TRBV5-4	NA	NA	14	TGTGCCAGCAGCTCCGGTGGGAGGAACACTGAAGCTTTCTTT	CASSSGGRNTEAFF
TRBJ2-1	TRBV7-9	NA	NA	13	TGTGCCAGCAGCTTAAGGGACCTGCAAAAGCAGTTCTTC	CASSLRDLQKQFF
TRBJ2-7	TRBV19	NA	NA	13	TGTGCCAGTAGTATAGATTACAGCCACGAGCAGTACTTC	CASSIDYSHEQYF
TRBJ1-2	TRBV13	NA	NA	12	TGTGCCAGCAGCCTCAAATACTATGGCTACACCTTC	CASSLKYYGYTF
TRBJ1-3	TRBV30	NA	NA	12	TGTGCCTGGAAAGTATCTGGAAACACCATATATTTT	CAWKVSGNTIYF
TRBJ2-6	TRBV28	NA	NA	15	TGTGCCAGCAGCAAATGGGGGGCAGCTCCTGGGGTCCTGACTTTC	CASSKWGAAPGVLTF
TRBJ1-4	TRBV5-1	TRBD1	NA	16	TGCGCCAGCAGCTTGGCCTACAGGGGAAGTGGCGAAAAACTGTTTTTT	CASSLAYRGSGEKLFF
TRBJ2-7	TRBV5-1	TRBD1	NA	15	TGCGCCAGCAGCGTTGGGACAGGGGGCTTCCACGAGCAGTACTTC	CASSVGTGGFHEQYF
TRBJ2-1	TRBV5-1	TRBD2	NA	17	TGCGCCAGCAGCTTAGACCTAGCGGGGGCTTCCTACAATGAGCAGTTCTTC	CASSLDLAGASYNEQFF
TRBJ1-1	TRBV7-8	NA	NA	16	TGTGCCAGCAGCTTAGGCAGGTTTGGAGGCGGCACTGAAGCTTTCTTT	CASSLGRFGGGTEAFF
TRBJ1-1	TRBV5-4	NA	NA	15	TGTGCCAGCAGCCCACTCGGGAGCGCGAACACTGAAGCTTTCTTT	CASSPLGSANTEAFF
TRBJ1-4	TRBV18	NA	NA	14	TGTGCCAGCTCACCATCCGGGAATAATGAAAAACTGTTTTTT	CASSPSGNNEKLFF
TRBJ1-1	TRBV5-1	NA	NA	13	TGCGCCAGCAGCTTGGCCAAGAACACTGAAGCTTTCTTT	CASSLAKNTEAFF
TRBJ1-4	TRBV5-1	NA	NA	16	TGCGCCAGCAGCTTGGCGGTCGGGGGTACTAATGAAAAACTGTTTTTT	CASSLAVGGTNEKLFF
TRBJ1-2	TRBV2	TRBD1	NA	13	TGTGCCACTTGCCGGGACAGGGGAGAGAGCTACACCTTC	CATCRDRGESYTF
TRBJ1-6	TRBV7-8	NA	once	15	TGTGCCAGCAGCCCTCGGGGGCAGTCCAATTCACCCCTCCACTTT	CASSPRGQSNSPLHF
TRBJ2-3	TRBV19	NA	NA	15	TGTGCCAGTAGTACTTTTCTAGCGCCCACAGATACGCAGTATTTT	CASSTFLAPTDTQYF
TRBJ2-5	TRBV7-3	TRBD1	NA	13	TGTGCCAGCAGCGCGGACAGGGGGGGAGCCCAGTACTTC	CASSADRGGAQYF
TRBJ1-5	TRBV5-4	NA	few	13	TGTGCCAGCAGCTTGGGACCAAATCAGCCCCAGCATTTT	CASSLGPNQPQHF
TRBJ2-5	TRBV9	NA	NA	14	TGTGCCAGCAGCGTAGGGCCCAGCAAAGAGACCCAGTACTTC	CASSVGPSKETQYF
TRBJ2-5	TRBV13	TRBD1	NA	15	TGTGCCAGCAGCTTCGGCCGGGACAGGGGCGAGACCCAGTACTTC	CASSFGRDRGETQYF
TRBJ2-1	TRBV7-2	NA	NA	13	TGTGCCAGCAGCTTAGACGGGTACAATGAGCAGTTCTTC	CASSLDGYNEQFF
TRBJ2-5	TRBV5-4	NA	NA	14	TGTGCCAGCAGCTCGTCAGGGGACGTGGAGACCCAGTACTTC	CASSSSGDVETQYF
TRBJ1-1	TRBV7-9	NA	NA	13	TGTGCCAGCGGGCCGGGACGGAACACTGAAGCTTTCTTT	CASGPGRNTEAFF
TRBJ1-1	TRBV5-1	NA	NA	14	TGCGCCAGCAGCTCGGGCTACTCGAACACTGAAGCTTTCTTT	CASSSGYSNTEAFF
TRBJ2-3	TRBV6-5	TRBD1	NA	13	TGTGCCAGCACTAGGACAGGGCAAGCAACGCAGTATTTT	CASTRTGQATQYF
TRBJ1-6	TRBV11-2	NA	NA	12	TGTGCCAGCAGCTCGGAGGGTTCACCCCTCCACTTT	CASSSEGSPLHF
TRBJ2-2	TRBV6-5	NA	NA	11	TGTGCCAGCAGTACCGTCGGGGAGCTGTTTTTT	CASSTVGELFF
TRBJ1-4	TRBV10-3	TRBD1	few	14	TGTGCCATCAGACCGACAGGGGAGAATGAAAAACTGTTTTTT	CAIRPTGENEKLFF
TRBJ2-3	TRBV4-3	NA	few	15	TGCGCCAGCAGCCAAGATCAGGTGGGCACAGATACGCAGTATTTT	CASSQDQVGTDTQYF
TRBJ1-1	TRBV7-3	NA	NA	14	TGTGCCAGCAGCCTCGGGCCGCAGAACACTGAAGCTTTCTTT	CASSLGPQNTEAFF
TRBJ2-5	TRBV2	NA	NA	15	TGTGCCAGCACCCCAGGCTCGGGGGGCCCAGAGACCCAGTACTTC	CASTPGSGGPETQYF
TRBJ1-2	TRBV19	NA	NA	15	TGTGCCAGTAGTTATTCCTTCTCTCTTAACTATGGCTACACCTTC	CASSYSFSLNYGYTF
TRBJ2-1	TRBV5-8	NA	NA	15	TGTGCCAGCAGCTTGGGATGGCGGGAACTGAATGAGCAGTTCTTC	CASSLGWRELNEQFF